This is a list of T cell receptor beta chains from one sample in a study of blood T cell repertoires in COVID-19. Clones were sequenced by immunoSEQ multiplex PCR, and TCRdb holds only the in-frame ones, with some missing. The repertoire holds 150,000 to 200,000 clones, with about 83% as singletons. Input material: peripheral blood. These receptors all come from a man in his sixties with acute or convalescent COVID-19. CDR3s include the opening cysteine and the closing phenylalanine or tryptophan. The D gene is left open where the match is weak. Size values are once, few and many counts, or a class for expanded clones, and some rows have none.

cdr3_length: 15; clone_size: -; d_call: TRBD2; j_call: TRBJ2-1; v_call: TRBV13; cdr3_aa: CASSLRTSPGNEQFF; cdr3_nt: TGTGCCAGCAGCCTGCGGACTAGCCCAGGCAATGAGCAGTTCTTC
cdr3_length: 14; clone_size: -; d_call: TRBD1; j_call: TRBJ1-1; v_call: TRBV3-1/TRBV3-2; cdr3_aa: CASSNQGADTEAFF; cdr3_nt: TGTGCCAGCAGCAACCAGGGGGCGGACACTGAAGCTTTCTTT
cdr3_length: 16; clone_size: -; d_call: TRBD1; j_call: TRBJ2-6; v_call: TRBV20-1; cdr3_aa: CSASRTGVSGANVLTF; cdr3_nt: TGCAGTGCTAGTAGGACAGGAGTATCTGGGGCCAACGTCCTGACTTTC
cdr3_length: 16; clone_size: -; d_call: -; j_call: TRBJ2-6; v_call: TRBV5-1; cdr3_aa: CASSATGVSGANVLTF; cdr3_nt: TGCGCCAGCAGCGCCACCGGGGTCTCTGGGGCCAACGTCCTGACTTTC
cdr3_length: 19; clone_size: once; d_call: TRBD2; j_call: TRBJ2-5; v_call: TRBV5-1; cdr3_aa: CASSLDGTSGGAIQETQYF; cdr3_nt: TGCGCCAGCAGCTTGGACGGGACTAGCGGGGGCGCAATCCAAGAGACCCAGTACTTC
cdr3_length: 15; clone_size: -; d_call: TRBD1; j_call: TRBJ2-7; v_call: TRBV19; cdr3_aa: CASSISRTGPYEQYF; cdr3_nt: TGTGCCAGTAGTATTTCCAGGACAGGTCCCTACGAGCAGTACTTC
cdr3_length: 16; clone_size: -; d_call: -; j_call: TRBJ2-3; v_call: TRBV5-4; cdr3_aa: CASSLTSGYYTDTQYF; cdr3_nt: TGTGCCAGCAGCTTAACCAGCGGGTACTACACAGATACGCAGTATTTT
cdr3_length: 15; clone_size: once; d_call: -; j_call: TRBJ2-3; v_call: TRBV7-3; cdr3_aa: CASSLTQGRTDTQYF; cdr3_nt: TGTGCCAGCAGCTTAACCCAGGGTAGGACAGATACGCAGTATTTT
cdr3_length: 20; clone_size: once; d_call: TRBD1; j_call: TRBJ2-6; v_call: TRBV5-1; cdr3_aa: CASSLGRPGQGLSGANVLTF; cdr3_nt: TGCGCCAGCAGCTTGGGGCGACCGGGACAGGGCCTCTCTGGGGCCAACGTCCTGACTTTC
cdr3_length: 13; clone_size: -; d_call: -; j_call: TRBJ1-5; v_call: TRBV2; cdr3_aa: CASSVGGNQPQHF; cdr3_nt: TGTGCCAGCAGTGTTGGAGGGAATCAGCCCCAGCATTTT
cdr3_length: 17; clone_size: -; d_call: -; j_call: TRBJ2-3; v_call: TRBV11-2; cdr3_aa: CASSLGSWGEDTDTQYF; cdr3_nt: TGTGCCAGCAGCCTAGGTTCTTGGGGGGAGGACACAGATACGCAGTATTTT
cdr3_length: 12; clone_size: -; d_call: -; j_call: TRBJ2-2; v_call: TRBV6-5; cdr3_aa: CASAVNTGELFF; cdr3_nt: TGTGCCAGCGCGGTGAACACCGGGGAGCTGTTTTTT
cdr3_length: 15; clone_size: -; d_call: TRBD1; j_call: TRBJ2-1; v_call: TRBV5-1; cdr3_aa: CASSLWQGALNEQFF; cdr3_nt: TGCGCCAGCAGCTTGTGGCAGGGGGCTTTGAATGAGCAGTTCTTC
cdr3_length: 14; clone_size: few; d_call: TRBD1; j_call: TRBJ1-1; v_call: TRBV19; cdr3_aa: CASRRDRGPTEAFF; cdr3_nt: TGTGCCAGTAGGCGGGACAGGGGCCCCACTGAAGCTTTCTTT
cdr3_length: 16; clone_size: -; d_call: -; j_call: TRBJ1-2; v_call: TRBV7-2; cdr3_aa: CASSLDKGQTNYGYTF; cdr3_nt: TGTGCCAGCAGCTTAGATAAAGGACAGACGAACTATGGCTACACCTTC
cdr3_length: 17; clone_size: -; d_call: -; j_call: TRBJ2-1; v_call: TRBV4-3; cdr3_aa: CASSQEGGGRSYNEQFF; cdr3_nt: TGCGCCAGCAGCCAAGAAGGGGGGGGGCGCTCCTACAATGAGCAGTTCTTC
cdr3_length: 14; clone_size: -; d_call: TRBD1; j_call: TRBJ2-7; v_call: TRBV27; cdr3_aa: CASSRGQGDYEQYF; cdr3_nt: TGTGCCAGCAGCCGGGGACAGGGGGACTACGAGCAGTACTTC
cdr3_length: 14; clone_size: -; d_call: -; j_call: TRBJ1-4; v_call: TRBV19; cdr3_aa: CASRPGITNEKLFF; cdr3_nt: TGTGCCAGTAGACCCGGGATCACGAATGAAAAACTGTTTTTT
cdr3_length: 12; clone_size: -; d_call: TRBD1; j_call: TRBJ2-7; v_call: TRBV9; cdr3_aa: CASSAGTVEQYF; cdr3_nt: TGTGCCAGCAGCGCAGGGACAGTCGAGCAGTACTTC
cdr3_length: 15; clone_size: -; d_call: TRBD2; j_call: TRBJ2-3; v_call: TRBV29-1; cdr3_aa: CSVEKAGDSTDTQYF; cdr3_nt: TGCAGCGTTGAAAAAGCGGGGGATAGCACAGATACGCAGTATTTT
cdr3_length: 16; clone_size: once; d_call: -; j_call: TRBJ1-2; v_call: TRBV6-5; cdr3_aa: CASSYRGRPLNYGYTF; cdr3_nt: TGTGCCAGCAGTTACAGGGGTCGTCCATTAAATTATGGCTACACCTTC
cdr3_length: 15; clone_size: -; d_call: TRBD1; j_call: TRBJ2-7; v_call: TRBV9; cdr3_aa: CASSVRTGGAYEQYF; cdr3_nt: TGTGCCAGCAGCGTCCGGACAGGGGGCGCATACGAGCAGTACTTC
cdr3_length: 17; clone_size: -; d_call: -; j_call: TRBJ1-3; v_call: TRBV19; cdr3_aa: CASSTLPGDRTGNTIYF; cdr3_nt: TGTGCCAGTAGTACCCTTCCTGGCGACAGGACTGGAAACACCATATATTTT
cdr3_length: 16; clone_size: -; d_call: TRBD1; j_call: TRBJ2-1; v_call: TRBV19; cdr3_aa: CASSKSGTGGNNEQFF; cdr3_nt: TGTGCCAGTAGCAAATCTGGGACAGGGGGTAACAATGAGCAGTTCTTC
cdr3_length: 12; clone_size: once; d_call: -; j_call: TRBJ2-5; v_call: TRBV6-6; cdr3_aa: CASSGSQETQYF; cdr3_nt: TGTGCCAGCAGTGGCAGCCAAGAGACCCAGTACTTC
cdr3_length: 15; clone_size: -; d_call: -; j_call: TRBJ2-7; v_call: TRBV27; cdr3_aa: CASRSTNRIPYEQYF; cdr3_nt: TGTGCCAGCAGGTCAACTAATAGGATCCCCTACGAGCAGTACTTC
cdr3_length: 16; clone_size: -; d_call: -; j_call: TRBJ2-1; v_call: TRBV28; cdr3_aa: CASSSRTGSSYNEQFF; cdr3_nt: TGTGCCAGCAGTTCCCGGACTGGGTCCTCCTACAATGAGCAGTTCTTC
cdr3_length: 14; clone_size: once; d_call: TRBD2; j_call: TRBJ2-3; v_call: TRBV6-6; cdr3_aa: CASGPSGGTDTQYF; cdr3_nt: TGTGCCAGCGGTCCTAGCGGGGGCACAGATACGCAGTATTTT
cdr3_length: 17; clone_size: -; d_call: -; j_call: TRBJ2-2; v_call: TRBV5-6; cdr3_aa: CASSLDLRDTNTGELFF; cdr3_nt: TGTGCCAGCAGCTTGGATCTCCGGGACACGAACACCGGGGAGCTGTTTTTT
cdr3_length: 13; clone_size: -; d_call: TRBD1; j_call: TRBJ1-2; v_call: TRBV18; cdr3_aa: CASSPRTGEGYTF; cdr3_nt: TGTGCCAGCTCACCACGGACAGGGGAAGGCTACACCTTC
cdr3_length: 15; clone_size: few; d_call: TRBD2; j_call: TRBJ2-7; v_call: TRBV7-8; cdr3_aa: CASSSNLGGSYEQYF; cdr3_nt: TGTGCCAGCAGCTCGAATCTTGGCGGGAGCTACGAGCAGTACTTC
cdr3_length: 16; clone_size: -; d_call: TRBD1; j_call: TRBJ2-1; v_call: TRBV5-6; cdr3_aa: CASSPGQGYSYNEQFF; cdr3_nt: TGTGCCAGCAGCCCTGGACAGGGATACTCCTACAATGAGCAGTTCTTC
cdr3_length: 17; clone_size: few; d_call: TRBD1; j_call: TRBJ1-5; v_call: TRBV19; cdr3_aa: CASSIGAGQGLEQPQHF; cdr3_nt: TGTGCCAGTAGTATAGGAGCGGGACAGGGTCTTGAACAGCCCCAGCATTTT
cdr3_length: 12; clone_size: -; d_call: TRBD1; j_call: TRBJ1-1; v_call: TRBV5-6; cdr3_aa: CASSSDRGEAFF; cdr3_nt: TGTGCCAGCAGTTCGGACAGGGGGGAAGCTTTCTTT
cdr3_length: 13; clone_size: -; d_call: TRBD1; j_call: TRBJ1-1; v_call: TRBV7-3; cdr3_aa: CASSSQGDTEAFF; cdr3_nt: TGTGCCAGCAGTTCACAGGGGGACACTGAAGCTTTCTTT
cdr3_length: 14; clone_size: once; d_call: TRBD1; j_call: TRBJ1-6; v_call: TRBV4-1; cdr3_aa: CASSQAGGGSPLHF; cdr3_nt: TGCGCCAGCAGCCAAGCAGGGGGTGGTTCACCCCTCCACTTT
cdr3_length: 15; clone_size: once; d_call: -; j_call: TRBJ2-3; v_call: TRBV19; cdr3_aa: CASSVLSGSSQTQYF; cdr3_nt: TGTGCCAGTAGTGTTCTTTCAGGTAGTTCCCAGACGCAGTATTTT
cdr3_length: 13; clone_size: -; d_call: -; j_call: TRBJ2-5; v_call: TRBV7-9; cdr3_aa: CASRTGLGETQYF; cdr3_nt: TGTGCCAGCAGGACAGGACTAGGGGAGACCCAGTACTTC
cdr3_length: 14; clone_size: few; d_call: -; j_call: TRBJ2-3; v_call: TRBV5-4; cdr3_aa: CASSLGDQADTQYF; cdr3_nt: TGTGCCAGCAGCTTGGGCGACCAGGCAGATACGCAGTATTTT
cdr3_length: 14; clone_size: -; d_call: -; j_call: TRBJ2-6; v_call: TRBV2; cdr3_aa: CASTENSGANVLTF; cdr3_nt: TGTGCCAGCACCGAGAACTCTGGGGCCAACGTCCTGACTTTC
cdr3_length: 13; clone_size: once; d_call: -; j_call: TRBJ2-7; v_call: TRBV7-2; cdr3_aa: CASSLTVNYEQYF; cdr3_nt: TGTGCCAGCAGCTTAACTGTGAACTACGAGCAGTACTTC
cdr3_length: 15; clone_size: -; d_call: TRBD2; j_call: TRBJ2-1; v_call: TRBV18; cdr3_aa: CASSPGSGLNNEQFF; cdr3_nt: TGTGCCAGCTCACCGGGTAGCGGGTTAAACAATGAGCAGTTCTTC
cdr3_length: 14; clone_size: -; d_call: TRBD1; j_call: TRBJ2-3; v_call: TRBV6-6; cdr3_aa: CASSPWGRGDTQYF; cdr3_nt: TGTGCCAGCAGCCCCTGGGGCAGGGGGGATACGCAGTATTTT
cdr3_length: 14; clone_size: -; d_call: TRBD1; j_call: TRBJ1-1; v_call: TRBV10-2; cdr3_aa: CASNLRGPYTEAFF; cdr3_nt: TGCGCCAGCAACCTTAGGGGGCCTTACACTGAAGCTTTCTTT
cdr3_length: 14; clone_size: -; d_call: -; j_call: TRBJ2-7; v_call: TRBV7-8; cdr3_aa: CASSSGTAGYEQYF; cdr3_nt: TGTGCCAGCAGCTCCGGGACAGCGGGCTACGAGCAGTACTTC
cdr3_length: 14; clone_size: few; d_call: -; j_call: TRBJ2-1; v_call: TRBV7-2; cdr3_aa: CASNKGNSYNEQFF; cdr3_nt: TGTGCCTCAAACAAGGGGAACTCCTACAATGAGCAGTTCTTC
cdr3_length: 12; clone_size: -; d_call: -; j_call: TRBJ2-3; v_call: TRBV6-5; cdr3_aa: CASSTGTDTQYF; cdr3_nt: TGTGCCAGCAGCACAGGCACAGATACGCAGTATTTT
cdr3_length: 17; clone_size: -; d_call: -; j_call: TRBJ2-7; v_call: TRBV5-6; cdr3_aa: CASSLASAGVTSYEQYF; cdr3_nt: TGTGCCAGCAGCTTGGCCTCAGCGGGCGTTACATCCTACGAGCAGTACTTC
cdr3_length: 14; clone_size: -; d_call: -; j_call: TRBJ1-1; v_call: TRBV24-1; cdr3_aa: CATSDPSTRAKAFF; cdr3_nt: TGTGCCACCAGTGATCCGTCGACCAGGGCTAAAGCTTTCTTT
cdr3_length: 16; clone_size: -; d_call: TRBD2; j_call: TRBJ2-3; v_call: TRBV14; cdr3_aa: CASSPSAGVSTDTQYF; cdr3_nt: TGTGCCAGCAGCCCTTCAGCGGGGGTAAGCACAGATACGCAGTATTTT
cdr3_length: 13; clone_size: -; d_call: -; j_call: TRBJ2-1; v_call: TRBV6-2/TRBV6-3; cdr3_aa: CASSYALYNEQFF; cdr3_nt: TGTGCCAGCAGTTACGCACTGTACAATGAGCAGTTCTTC
cdr3_length: 13; clone_size: -; d_call: -; j_call: TRBJ1-1; v_call: TRBV5-1; cdr3_aa: CASSNGQYTEAFF; cdr3_nt: TGCGCCAGCAGCAACGGACAGTACACTGAAGCTTTCTTT
cdr3_length: 15; clone_size: -; d_call: -; j_call: TRBJ2-5; v_call: TRBV7-2; cdr3_aa: CASSLFLAPQETQYF; cdr3_nt: TGTGCCAGCAGCTTATTTTTAGCGCCCCAAGAGACCCAGTACTTC
cdr3_length: 15; clone_size: once; d_call: TRBD2; j_call: TRBJ2-2; v_call: TRBV6-6; cdr3_aa: CASRAGTTNTGELFF; cdr3_nt: TGTGCCAGCAGAGCCGGGACTACGAACACCGGGGAGCTGTTTTTT
cdr3_length: 15; clone_size: -; d_call: -; j_call: TRBJ1-2; v_call: TRBV19; cdr3_aa: CASSTSDSSNYGYTF; cdr3_nt: TGTGCCAGTAGCACCTCGGACTCCTCTAACTATGGCTACACCTTC
cdr3_length: 15; clone_size: -; d_call: TRBD1; j_call: TRBJ2-7; v_call: TRBV5-1; cdr3_aa: CASNKEGQGAYEQYF; cdr3_nt: TGCGCCAGCAACAAAGAGGGACAGGGGGCCTACGAGCAGTACTTC
cdr3_length: 18; clone_size: -; d_call: TRBD2; j_call: TRBJ2-1; v_call: TRBV9; cdr3_aa: CASSPMSSGGASYNEQFF; cdr3_nt: TGTGCCAGCAGCCCGATGAGTAGCGGGGGGGCCTCCTACAATGAGCAGTTCTTC
cdr3_length: 15; clone_size: -; d_call: TRBD2; j_call: TRBJ2-5; v_call: TRBV5-4; cdr3_aa: CASSFFGGAGETQYF; cdr3_nt: TGTGCCAGCAGCTTTTTCGGGGGGGCCGGGGAGACCCAGTACTTC
cdr3_length: 14; clone_size: -; d_call: TRBD1; j_call: TRBJ1-2; v_call: TRBV10-3; cdr3_aa: CAIRTGASNYGYTF; cdr3_nt: TGTGCCATCAGAACAGGGGCGTCTAACTATGGCTACACCTTC